This T cell receptor (beta chain) was sequenced for a study of shared clonotypes between healthy human individuals (dated by TCRdb to the early 2020s). Context from the whole study: Two women and a few men aged 18 to 49 years were included in the cohort. Per donor, three plates each were used for CD4 naive and CD4 memory, two for CD8 naive, and one for CD8 memory. To estimate repertoire size and how much clonotypes are shared between individuals, the study performed deep sequencing of blood TCR repertoires from a few healthy adults. Different laboratories and diverse techniques were used to prepare libraries and sequence TCR repertoires, to increase sequencing depth and limit assay-specific biases. Between about 0.9 and 9 billion PBMCs per donor were obtained by leukapheresis. Study-wide conclusions, independent of this receptor: Estimated clonotype richness was generally larger for naive than for memory subsets. Rarefaction of sorted-subset datasets indicated incomplete sequencing despite the large sequencing depth. Only blood was sampled, and tissue TCR repertoires likely differ from those in blood. Higher generation probabilities were observed for clonotypes shared by all four sorted-subset donors than for non-shared clonotypes. Sharing across several donors was observed for about 5% of naive CD4, over 3% of naive CD8, 2.3% of memory CD4, and about 0.38% of memory CD8 clonotypes. Pairwise subsampling indicated that sequencing depth was expected to affect the degree of clonotype sharing among donors. The genetic and exposure-history diversity represented was limited by the small number of donors.

TCR CDR3 regions were amplified from genomic DNA by multiplex PCR using the deep immunoSEQ assay. Genomic DNA extracted from each cell subset was distributed evenly over all wells of several immunoSEQ 96-well plates, and each plate served as one replicate. For sorted subsets, about 200 ng genomic DNA, equal to 25,000 to 35,000 T cell genomes, was loaded into each replicate PCR. Purified libraries were measured with a Qubit 3.0 fluorometer, size-checked on a Bioanalyzer 2100, and measured again with the KAPA Library Quantification kit. Every immunoSEQ 96-well plate was sequenced on a separate single-read 150-cycle Illumina NextSeq 550 flow cell. In the authors' own workflow: Because the immunoSEQ output included only junctional sequences and no quality scores, the filtering could not be the same as the filtering used for full-length reads. Sequences were annotated with PyIR, a Python wrapper for IgBLAST v1.9, and V/J genes and CDR3 were assigned using IMGT germline references. Reads were filtered out if the reads had weak V/J assignments (E-value above 1e-6), no CDR3, stop codons, out-of-frame junctions, or ambiguous translated residues. V3J clonotypes were defined as sequences sharing an identical inferred V gene, J gene, and CDR3 amino acid sequence. Percentage overlap between repertoires was computed as shared unique clonotypes divided by the size of the smaller repertoire. Richness of each repertoire was evaluated using RTK rarefaction, the Chao1 estimator, and Recon v2.1 estimates of unobserved clonotypes. Generation probabilities for all TCRbeta clonotypes obtained by the gDNA method from a few donors were computed using OLGA. As stored in TCRdb, this immuneACCESS dataset retains in-frame rearrangements with V and J assigned. A fraction of the clones does not appear; measured against another copy, unresolved V genes explain less than half of the discrepancy, and the remainder lacks a known reason. The V and J calls and the clone size are those of that table, but D and trimming were determined from the DNA. The sample contains a few hundred thousand clones, roughly 91% of them found a single time. Jointly, the top ten make up roughly 15% of the sample.

The germline V gene (reference sequence) specifies LNHDA as CDR1 and SQIVND as CDR2. The CDR3 contains 13 residues, cysteine and phenylalanine counted. Of the read, only the CDR3 DNA is kept; its 39 bases are in frame from base 1. V is cut by 1 base and J by 3 bases, and the space between the germline ends is 7 bases. Donors were healthy HIV-negative adults with no recently reported acute infections or vaccinations. Every donor was a Caucasian adult living in Nashville, Tennessee, USA. The CD8 memory samples were a combination of magnetically selected CD45RO+ cells and CCR7-negative CD45RA+ effector memory (TemRA) cells. Blood was collected by leukapheresis, and PBMCs were isolated by Ficoll-Histopaque density gradient centrifugation and then cryopreserved in liquid nitrogen vapor phase. Analytical flow cytometry was used to check the purity and quantity of every magnetically sorted T cell population. Each sorted fraction had its genomic DNA isolated and then quantified by UV absorbance on a Nanodrop 2000c.

Concerning this clone: Its antigen is not yet known. No base quality values were provided; no much bigger clone lies one nucleotide off.

This TCR was recovered from a man aged 18 to 30 in good health. Sample: memory CD8+ T cells sorted from blood. Read against the paper, the sample's cell subset or site label means: CD45RO+ cells pooled with CCR7-negative TemRA cells. This sequence uses TRBV19 and TRBJ2-7, with the D segment identity uncertain. This receptor carries the CDR3 CASSIAINYEQYF. The nucleotide sequence reads as follows: TGTGCCAGTAGTATAGCGATTAACTACGAGCAGTACTTC.